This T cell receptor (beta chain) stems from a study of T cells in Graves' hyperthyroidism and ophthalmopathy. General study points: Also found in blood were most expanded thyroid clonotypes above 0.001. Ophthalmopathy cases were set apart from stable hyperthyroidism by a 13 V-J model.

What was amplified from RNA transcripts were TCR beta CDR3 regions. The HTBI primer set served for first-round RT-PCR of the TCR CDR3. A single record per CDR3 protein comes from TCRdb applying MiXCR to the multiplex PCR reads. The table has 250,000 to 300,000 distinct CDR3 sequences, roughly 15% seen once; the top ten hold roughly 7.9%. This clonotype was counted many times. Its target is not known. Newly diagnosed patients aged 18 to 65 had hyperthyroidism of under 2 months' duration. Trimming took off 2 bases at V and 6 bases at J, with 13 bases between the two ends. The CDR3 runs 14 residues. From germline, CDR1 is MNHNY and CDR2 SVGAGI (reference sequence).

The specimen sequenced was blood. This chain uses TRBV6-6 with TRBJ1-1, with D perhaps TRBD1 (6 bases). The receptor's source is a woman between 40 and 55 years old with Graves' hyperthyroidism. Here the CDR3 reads CASSYDPGEPEAFF. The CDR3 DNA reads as TGTGCCAGCAGTTACGATCCAGGGGAACCTGAAGCTTTCTTT.